This TCR beta chain was identified during a study of blood T cell repertoires in COVID-19. The V gene lost 4 bases and the J gene lost 4 bases, with 18 bases spanning the gap. The V gene's germline CDR1 is SGDLS and CDR2 YYNGEE. This CDR3 comprises 17 residues. The protocol was immunoSEQ multiplex PCR, while the TCRdb copy is restricted to in-frame clones and leaves out a portion. The table includes approximately 230,000 clones, about 91% detected once. V gene TRBV9 combines with J gene TRBJ2-6, with D perhaps TRBD2 (5 bases). What was sequenced was peripheral blood. This clonotype originated in an elderly man with acute or convalescent COVID-19. The CDR3 loop reads CASSPFFGEPGANVLTF. The CDR3 DNA reads as TGTGCCAGCAGCCCGTTCTTCGGGGAGCCCGGGGCCAACGTCCTGACTTTC.